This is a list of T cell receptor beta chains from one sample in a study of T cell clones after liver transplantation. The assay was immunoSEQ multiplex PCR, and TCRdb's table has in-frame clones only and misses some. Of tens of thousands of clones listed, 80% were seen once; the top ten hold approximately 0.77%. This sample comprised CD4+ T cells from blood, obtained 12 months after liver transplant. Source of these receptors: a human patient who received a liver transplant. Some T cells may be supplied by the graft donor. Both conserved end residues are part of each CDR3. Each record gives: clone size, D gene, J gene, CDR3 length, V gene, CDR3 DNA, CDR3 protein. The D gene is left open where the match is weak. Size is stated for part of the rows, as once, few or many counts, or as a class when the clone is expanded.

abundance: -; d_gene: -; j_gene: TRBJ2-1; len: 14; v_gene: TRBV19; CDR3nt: TGTGCCAGTAGTCTAAGGCCCAGCTACAATGAGCAGTTCTTC; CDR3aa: CASSLRPSYNEQFF
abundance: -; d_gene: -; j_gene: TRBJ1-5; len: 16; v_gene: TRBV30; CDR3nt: TGTGCCTGGAGTGACCCTGCCCGCGGGGGCGGCCAGCCCCAGCATTTT; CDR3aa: CAWSDPARGGGQPQHF
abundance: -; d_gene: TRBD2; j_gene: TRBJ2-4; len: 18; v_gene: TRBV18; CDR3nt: TGTGCCAGCTCACCAACCGGACTAGCGGGAGCCTCCAAAAACATTCAGTACTTC; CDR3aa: CASSPTGLAGASKNIQYF
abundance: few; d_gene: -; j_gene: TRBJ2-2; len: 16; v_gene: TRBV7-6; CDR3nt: TGTGCCAGCAGTAGGGGGGGGCGACCTAACACCGGGGAGCTGTTTTTT; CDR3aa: CASSRGGRPNTGELFF
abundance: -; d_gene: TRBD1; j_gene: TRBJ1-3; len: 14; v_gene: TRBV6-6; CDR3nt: TGTGCCAGCAGTTTAACAGGGGGAGGGTACACCATATATTTT; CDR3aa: CASSLTGGGYTIYF
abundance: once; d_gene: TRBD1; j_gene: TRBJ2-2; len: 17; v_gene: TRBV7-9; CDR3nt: TGTGCCAGCAGCTCTATATCCGGGACAGGGTGGTCCGGGGAGCTGTTTTTT; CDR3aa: CASSSISGTGWSGELFF
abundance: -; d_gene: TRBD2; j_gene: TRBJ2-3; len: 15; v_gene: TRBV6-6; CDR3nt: TGTGCCAGCATTAAAACTAGCGGGAGTGCGGGGACGCAGTATTTT; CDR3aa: CASIKTSGSAGTQYF
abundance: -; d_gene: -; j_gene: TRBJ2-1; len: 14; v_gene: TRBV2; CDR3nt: TGTGCCAGCAGAAATGACGCCCAGGTAGATGAGCAGTTCTTC; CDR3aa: CASRNDAQVDEQFF
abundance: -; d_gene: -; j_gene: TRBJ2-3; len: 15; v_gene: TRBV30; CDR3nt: TGTGCCTGGAGTGAGGGCGGGCCGGGCACAGATACGCAGTATTTT; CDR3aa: CAWSEGGPGTDTQYF
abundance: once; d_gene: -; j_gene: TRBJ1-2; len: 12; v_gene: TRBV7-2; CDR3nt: TGTGCCAGCAGCTTAGAGGTGGGTGGCTACACCTTC; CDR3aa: CASSLEVGGYTF
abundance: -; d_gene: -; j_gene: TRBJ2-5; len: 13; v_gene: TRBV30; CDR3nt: TGTGCCTGGAGCGAGGAGGGGCCGAAGACCCAGTACTTC; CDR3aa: CAWSEEGPKTQYF
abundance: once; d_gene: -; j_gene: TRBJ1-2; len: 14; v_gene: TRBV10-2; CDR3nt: TGCGCCAGCACCTTATCAGGCACGGCGGATGGCTACACCTTC; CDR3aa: CASTLSGTADGYTF